These 6 T cell receptor beta chains were sequenced from one sample in a study of long-term antiretroviral therapy in people with HIV. Survey-level resolution applied to immunoSEQ assay v3.0. The data were produced by immunoSEQ multiplex PCR, yet TCRdb's version contains in-frame clones alone and is incomplete. The sample lists fewer than 35,000 clones; roughly 97% were seen once. The specimen was unsorted PBMCs, collected 6.9 years after starting antiretroviral therapy. The receptors derive from a man under 40 with HIV.

This clone was seen just once. The rearrangement joins TRBV5-1 to TRBJ1-1; D is uncertain. Deletions cut 2 bases from V and 1 base from J, with 3 bases between. CDR1 SGHRS and CDR2 YFSETQ come from the germline V gene. The CDR3 has 12 amino acids. In DNA, the CDR3 is TGCGCCAGCAGCTTCGGGAACACTGAAGCTTTCTTT. This gives the protein CASSFGNTEAFF.

In DNA, the CDR3 is TGTGCCAGCAGCGTGGGGAGGGGTCCCGCGTCCTACGAGCAGTACTTC. This translates into CASSVGRGPASYEQYF. The V call is TRBV9, the J call TRBJ2-7; 7 bases map to TRBD2. CDR1 and CDR2 from the germline V gene are SGDLS and YYNGEE. The CDR3 loop spans 16 amino acids. The trim removed 2 bases at V and 1 base at J, leaving 9 bases unmatched.

The V call is TRBV6-6, the J call TRBJ1-1; no clear D gene. Trimming left V 4 bases short and J 0 bases short, with 12 bases between. The V gene's germline CDR1 is MNHNY and CDR2 SVGAGI (reference sequence). This CDR3 is 15 amino acids long. CDR3 amino acids: CASSFSGFMNTEAFF. The CDR3 bases are TGTGCCAGCAGTTTTTCCGGGTTCATGAACACTGAAGCTTTCTTT.

The rearrangement uses TRBV19 and TRBJ1-5; 7 bases align to TRBD1. The J segment lost 11 bases and the V segment lost 7 bases, leaving 14 bases of the junction unmatched. Per germline, CDR1 LNHDA and CDR2 SQIVND (reference sequence). The CDR3 is 14 residues long. The CDR3 DNA sequence: TGTGCCAGTAAGGGATTGGACAGGACAAGGGCCCAGCATTTT. The encoded protein is CASKGLDRTRAQHF.

The chain combines TRBV5-6 with TRBJ2-3; weak D call: TRBD1 (7 bases). CDR3 length equals 15 residues. Germline values: CDR1 SGHDT, CDR2 YYEEEE. Deletions cut 0 bases from V and 6 bases from J, with 14 bases between. CDR3 coding DNA: TGTGCCAGCAGCTTGGGGGTCAGGGGGGATGATACGCAGTATTTT. Translation: CASSLGVRGDDTQYF.

The rearrangement links TRBV9 to TRBJ2-2, with D possibly matching TRBD1 (7 bases). The CDR3 loop spans 15 amino acids. Germline V gives CDR1 SGDLS, CDR2 YYNGEE. The V end was cut by 4 bases, the J end by 7 bases, with 17 bases between. The CDR3 bases are TGTGCCAGCAGCACCAAGGAGGGGGCCGGCGGGGAGCTGTTTTTT. Translated, it gives CASSTKEGAGGELFF. Complete variable domain (other parts from reference TRBV9 and TRBJ2-2): DSGVTQTPKHLITATGQRVTLRCSPRSGDLSVYWYQQSLDQGLQFLIQYYNGEERAKGNILERFSAQQFPDLHSELNLSSLELGDSALYFCASSTKEGAGGELFFGEGSRLTVL.